These 11 T cell receptor beta chains came from one sample sequenced in a study of tumor-infiltrating lymphocytes in primary liver carcinoma. Germline DNA was also extracted, and blood RNA derived from unsorted whole blood. Researchers generated TCR beta cDNA from about 500 ng of total RNA, relying on a constant-region primer. Each TCR beta library was derived from three nested multiplex PCR rounds that employed slightly modified ARM-PCR. In the first two PCR rounds, TRBV1-TRBV30 forward primers were paired with a C-beta reverse primer, and each round lasted about 9 cycles. From the multiplex PCR reads, TCRdb called clonotypes with MiXCR, one entry per CDR3 protein. The table lists around 330,000 distinct CDR3 sequences, approximately 58% of them singletons. Sequenced sample: peripheral blood. These TCRs come from a young woman with primary liver carcinoma and hepatitis B virus infection.

The chain employs TRBV5-1 and TRBJ1-1; D gene unclear. In germline, CDR1 is SGHRS, CDR2 YFSETQ. V was trimmed by 7 bases and J by 3 bases, leaving 13 bases between them. CDR3 length: 13 residues. CDR3 nucleotide sequence: TGCGCCAGCTCTAAGGGAAGGGACACTGAAGCTTTCTTT. Translating it yields CASSKGRDTEAFF.

About this clonotype: Sequence at one end of the junction differs from germline and may be a read error. The chain couples TRBV6-5 to TRBJ2-3; 7 bases map to TRBD2. The germline gives CDR1 MNHEY, CDR2 SVGAGI. The CDR3 totals 17 residues. CDR3 bases: TGTGCCAGCAGTTACCGGCTAGTGGGAGGGAGGGCAGATAGGCAGTATTTT. Amino acid sequence: CASSYRLVGGRADRQYF.

This clonotype came up a few times. The chain combines TRBV5-4 with TRBJ2-7, with D hard to call. CDR3 length equals 12 residues. V dropped 6 bases and J dropped 5 bases, with 12 bases sitting between them. In germline, CDR1 is SGHNT, CDR2 YYREEE (reference sequence). The CDR3 protein is CASTSPGHEQYF. The CDR3 region has the DNA TGTGCCAGCACCTCCCCGGGCCACGAGCAGTACTTC.

This chain joins TRBV11-2 and TRBJ2-7, with 7 bases lining up with TRBD2. V was pared by 9 bases and J by 3 bases, with 11 bases of the junction left unmatched. Germline V lookup: CDR1 SGHAT, CDR2 FQNNGV. The CDR3 is 14 residues long. The CDR3 sequence: CASSPSGTIYEQYF. CDR3 DNA sequence: TGTGCCAGTAGCCCCTCAGGGACTATCTACGAGCAGTACTTC.

Notes on this clonotype: A clone one base away is much larger, so this may be a read error. V is TRBV29-1 and J is TRBJ2-3; 11 positions match TRBD2. In germline, CDR1 is SQVTM, CDR2 ANQGSEA. The CDR3 consists of 15 residues. CDR3 DNA sequence: TGCGGCGTCTCCGGACTAGCGGGTTCCACAGATACGCAGTATTTT. Translation: CGVSGLAGSTDTQYF.

The gene calls are TRBV7-9 and TRBJ1-1; D uncertain. Germline values: CDR1 SEHNR, CDR2 FQNEAQ (reference sequence). The CDR3 sequence is 14 residues long. V gave up 5 bases and J gave up 4 bases, with 14 bases separating them. This CDR3 is CASSPPLPATEAFF. The CDR3 DNA is TGTGCCAGCAGCCCCCCCCTCCCGGCCACTGAAGCTTTCTTT.

As to this clonotype: The junction and the germline gene differ at one end; a read error may be behind it. The chain employs TRBV13 and TRBJ2-7; 7 bases match TRBD2. The germline V gene has CDR1 PRHDT and CDR2 FYEKMQ (reference sequence). This CDR3 region has 18 residues. As DNA, the CDR3 is TGTGCCAACAGCTTAGTTTATAGCGGGCAGAGTGGTAGGTACGAGCAGTACTTC. Amino acid sequence: CANSLVYSGQSGRYEQYF. Using reference TRBV13 and TRBJ2-7 for the parts outside the CDR3, the full variable domain is AAGVIQSPRHLIKEKRETATLKCYPIPRHDTVYWYQQGPGQDPQFLISFYEKMQSDKGSIPDRFSAQQFSDYHSELNMSSLELGDSALYFCANSLVYSGQSGRYEQYFGPGTRLTVT.

As concerns this clonotype: This clone may be a read error of a much larger clone one base away. The chain joins TRBV29-1 to TRBJ1-1; D is perhaps TRBD1 (6 bases). From germline, CDR1 is SQVTM and CDR2 ANQGSEA. There are 12 residues in the CDR3. CDR3 coding DNA: TGCAACGTCAGGGGCATGAACACTGAAGCTTTCTTT. Translation gives CNVRGMNTEAFF.

This chain uses TRBV9 with TRBJ1-2, with D unclear. Germline values: CDR1 SGDLS, CDR2 YYNGEE. This CDR3 contains 11 residues. V was cut by 6 bases and J by 3 bases, with 6 bases left in between. The CDR3 nucleotides read TGTGCCAGCACCCTGTACTATGGCTACACCTTC. Translated, it gives CASTLYYGYTF.

This clonotype was recorded many times. The V call is TRBV6-6, the J call TRBJ1-2; D is unresolved. CDR1 MNHNY and CDR2 SVGAGI come from the germline V gene (reference sequence). This CDR3 is 13 amino acids long. Trimming cost V 7 bases and J 3 bases, with 12 bases left between them. The CDR3 nucleotides are TGTGCCAGCAACCAGGACGGATACTATGGCTACACCTTC. Protein product: CASNQDGYYGYTF.

This chain connects TRBV11-2 to TRBJ1-5; D is undetermined. Trimming removed 5 bases from V and 5 bases from J, with 16 bases in between. CDR1 is SGHAT and CDR2 is FQNNGV in the germline V gene. There are 15 residues in the CDR3. Written as DNA, the CDR3 is TGTGCCAGCAGCATGGAGGCTGGAGGGTATCAGCCCCAGCATTTT. This sequence encodes CASSMEAGGYQPQHF.